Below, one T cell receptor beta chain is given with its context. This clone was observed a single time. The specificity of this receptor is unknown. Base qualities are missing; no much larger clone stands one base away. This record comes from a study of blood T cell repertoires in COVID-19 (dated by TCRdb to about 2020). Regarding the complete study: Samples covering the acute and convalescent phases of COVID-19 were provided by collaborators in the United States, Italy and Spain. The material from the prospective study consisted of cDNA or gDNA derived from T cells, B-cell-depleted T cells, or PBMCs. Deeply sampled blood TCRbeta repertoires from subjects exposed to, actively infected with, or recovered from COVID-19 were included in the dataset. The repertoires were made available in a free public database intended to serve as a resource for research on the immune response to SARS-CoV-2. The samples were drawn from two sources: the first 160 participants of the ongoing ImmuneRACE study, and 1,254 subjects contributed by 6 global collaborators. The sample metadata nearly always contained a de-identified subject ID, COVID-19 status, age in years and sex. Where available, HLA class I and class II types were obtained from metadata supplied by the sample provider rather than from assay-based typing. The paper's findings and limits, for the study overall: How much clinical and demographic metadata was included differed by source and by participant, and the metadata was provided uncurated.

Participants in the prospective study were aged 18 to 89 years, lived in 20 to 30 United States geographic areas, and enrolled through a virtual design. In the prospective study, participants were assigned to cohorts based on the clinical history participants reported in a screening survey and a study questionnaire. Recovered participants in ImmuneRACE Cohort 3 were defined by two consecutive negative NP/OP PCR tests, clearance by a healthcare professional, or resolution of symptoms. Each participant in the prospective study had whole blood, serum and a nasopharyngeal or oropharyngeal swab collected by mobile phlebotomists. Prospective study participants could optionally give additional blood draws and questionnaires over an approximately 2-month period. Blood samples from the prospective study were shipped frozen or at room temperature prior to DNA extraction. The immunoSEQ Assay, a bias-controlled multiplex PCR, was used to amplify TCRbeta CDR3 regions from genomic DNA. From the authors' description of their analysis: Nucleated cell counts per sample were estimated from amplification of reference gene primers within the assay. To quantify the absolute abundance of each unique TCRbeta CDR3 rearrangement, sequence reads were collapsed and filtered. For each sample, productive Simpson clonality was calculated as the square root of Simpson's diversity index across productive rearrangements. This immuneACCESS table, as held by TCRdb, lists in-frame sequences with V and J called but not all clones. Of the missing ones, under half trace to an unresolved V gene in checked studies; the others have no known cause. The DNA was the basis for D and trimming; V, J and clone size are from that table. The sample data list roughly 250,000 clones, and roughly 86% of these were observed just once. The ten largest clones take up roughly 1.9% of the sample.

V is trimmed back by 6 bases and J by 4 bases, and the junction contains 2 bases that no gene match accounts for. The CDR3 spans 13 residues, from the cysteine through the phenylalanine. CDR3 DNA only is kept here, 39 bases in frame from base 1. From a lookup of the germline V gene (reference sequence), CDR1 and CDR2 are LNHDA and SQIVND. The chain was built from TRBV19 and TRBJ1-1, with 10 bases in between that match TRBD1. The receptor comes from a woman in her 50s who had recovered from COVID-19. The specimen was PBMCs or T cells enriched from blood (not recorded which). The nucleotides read TGTGCCAGTAGCAGGACAGGGGGCACTGAAGCTTTCTTT. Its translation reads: CASSRTGGTEAFF.